This TCR beta chain was documented in a study of vaccination and CD4 T cells after COVID-19. Study overall: Two doses of either BNT162b2 or mRNA-1273 vaccine went to participants. Median time from COVID diagnosis to post-COVID sampling was about 100 days (35 to 161). Study-wide results and caveats: SARS-CoV-2-reactive clonotype medians increased from roughly 21 to 40, not significantly.

This sample's treatment: roughly 10-day PBMC culture with coronavirus spike peptide pools or control peptides (ViraFEST assay). An Oncomine TCR Beta short-read assay was used to sequence the DNA from cultured CD4+ T cells. TCRdb re-derived calls from the PCR reads in MiXCR, one entry per CDR3 protein. The sample contains several thousand distinct CDR3 sequences, 22% of which appear only once. Of note for this clonotype: Antigen specificity is unknown.

The ends were cut back, 3 bases at V and 0 bases at J, with 1 base in the middle. The CDR3 length is 12 residues. Germline lookup yields CDR1 SGHAT and CDR2 FQDESV (reference sequence). Sequences were derived from CD4+ T cells from blood, cultured in vitro, sampled after SARS-CoV-2 vaccination. This TCR came from a human donor who had recovered from COVID-19. The chain is built from TRBV11-1 and TRBJ2-3; D remains unclear. This CDR3 is CASSFSTDTQYF. The CDR3 DNA reads TGTGCCAGCAGCTTCAGCACAGATACGCAGTATTTT.